Below, 28 T cell receptor beta chains from the same sample are listed, as sequenced in a study of breast tumors, draining lymph nodes, adjacent tissues. Axillary draining lymph nodes of breast cancer patients supplied the node samples. One entry per CDR3 protein results from TCRdb running MiXCR on the multiplex PCR reads. The sample records some 150,000 distinct CDR3 sequences, about 20% being singletons. Sequencing used axillary lymph node tissue. The receptors come from a female donor with breast cancer. Some clones in this sample may be carry-over from other donors' samples.

This clonotype appeared many times. The CDR3 coding sequence is TGTGCCAGCAGTAAACTGGGGGTGTCTAGCACAGATACGCAGTATTTT. Translated, it gives CASSKLGVSSTDTQYF. This chain links TRBV6-1 with TRBJ2-3; perhaps D is TRBD1 or TRBD2 (5 bases each). The germline V gene has CDR1 MNHNS and CDR2 SASEGT. Trimming pared 5 bases from V and 0 bases from J, leaving 15 bases between. The CDR3 is 16 residues long.

This clonotype occurred many times. The J gene is TRBJ2-1, the V gene TRBV5-1; the D gene is possibly TRBD1 (6 bases). There are 14 residues in the CDR3. Germline V gene lookup returns CDR1 SGHRS and CDR2 YFSETQ. The V end lost 4 bases, the J end lost 6 bases, and 14 bases lay between the germline ends. CDR3 DNA: TGCGCCAGCAGCCTGGGGGACACAACCAATGAGCAGTTCTTC. It yields the protein CASSLGDTTNEQFF.

This clonotype came up many times. The V and J genes are TRBV7-9 and TRBJ2-5, with 7 bases lining up with TRBD1. Germline-derived CDR1 and CDR2 are SEHNR and FQNEAQ (reference sequence). The CDR3 has 15 amino acids. Losses at the gene ends were 4 bases for V and 3 bases for J; bases not matched to a gene: 8. The CDR3 DNA follows: TGTGCCAGCAGCTCGGACCGGGACAGAAAAGAGACCCAGTACTTC. This encodes CASSSDRDRKETQYF. The complete variable domain, with remaining parts taken from reference TRBV7-9 and TRBJ2-5, reads DTGVSQNPRHKITKRGQNVTFRCDPISEHNRLYWYRQTLGQGPEFLTYFQNEAQLEKSRLLSDRFSAERPKGSFSTLEIQRTEQGDSAMYLCASSSDRDRKETQYFGPGTRLLVL.

By sample fraction, this clonotype is medium-sized. The V and J genes are TRBV6-6 and TRBJ2-3; 10 bases are shared with TRBD2. CDR1 is MNHNY and CDR2 is SVGAGI in the germline V gene (reference sequence). Trimming cost V 7 bases and J 5 bases; bases outside gene matches: 6. This CDR3 is 14 amino acids long. CDR3 in amino acids: CASTLSGGGDTQYF. CDR3 nucleotides: TGTGCCAGCACCTTAAGCGGGGGGGGAGATACGCAGTATTTT.

As regards this clonotype: With a much larger clone just one base away, this may be a read error. A read error is likely, as this CDR3 ends without the conserved phenylalanine or tryptophan. The rearrangement uses TRBV11-2 and TRBJ2-3; no firm D call. V was pared by 0 bases and J by 1 base, with 17 bases between. CDR3 length: 18 residues. In germline, CDR1 is SGHAT, CDR2 FQNNGV. CDR3: CASSLDIVNEHGTDTQYL. The CDR3 bases are TGTGCCAGCAGCTTAGATATTGTCAACGAGCACGGCACAGATACGCAGTATCTT.

This clonotype has a count of ten or more. The rearrangement links TRBV7-6 to TRBJ2-1; the D call may be TRBD1 or TRBD2 (5 bases each). The CDR3 has 16 amino acids. V lost 4 bases and J 7 bases, leaving 20 bases between the germline ends. Germline lookup yields CDR1 SGHVS and CDR2 FNYEAQ. The CDR3 nucleotides read TGTGCCAGCAGCTCCACCGATTCCACCGGGGCGAATGAGCAGTTCTTC. It encodes CASSSTDSTGANEQFF.

This clonotype appeared many times. This chain connects TRBV11-3 to TRBJ2-1; no reliable D call. Trimming stripped 1 base from V and 8 bases from J, with 12 bases between. This CDR3 comprises 14 residues. Germline values: CDR1 SGHNT, CDR2 YENEEA. Written as DNA, the CDR3 is TGTGCCAGCAGCTTAGGGAACCACGGCGATGAGCAGTTCTTC. This gives the protein CASSLGNHGDEQFF.

The DNA of the CDR3 is TGTGCCAGCAGGGTTCAGGGTTCAGGAAACACCATATATTTT. Its protein product is CASRVQGSGNTIYF. The chain joins TRBV6-1 to TRBJ1-3, with D maybe TRBD1 (5 bases). From germline, CDR1 is MNHNS and CDR2 SASEGT. Deletions cut 6 bases from V and 4 bases from J, with 13 bases between. The CDR3 runs to 14 residues.

This clonotype was seen a handful of times. The rearrangement uses TRBV30 and TRBJ2-3; 7 bases agree with TRBD2. This CDR3 has 16 amino acids. The V gene's germline CDR1 is GTSNPN and CDR2 SVGIG (reference sequence). The ends lost 2 bases at V and 5 bases at J; junction bases unmatched: 13. CDR3 sequence reads: CAWSPSRRGRRDTQYF. For the CDR3, the DNA is TGTGCCTGGAGTCCCTCTCGGCGGGGGAGGAGAGATACGCAGTATTTT.

This clonotype was counted many times. The junction departs from germline at one end; a sequencing error may be responsible. The rearrangement uses TRBV5-4 and TRBJ1-2; TRBD1 is a possible D gene (5 bases). In germline, CDR1 is SGHNT, CDR2 YYREEE (reference sequence). The CDR3 loop spans 14 amino acids. DNA for the CDR3: TGTGCCAGCAGCTTGCGCGGGGGACTCTATCGCTACACCTTC. It yields the protein CASSLRGGLYRYTF.

This clonotype was found many times. The J gene is TRBJ2-5, the V gene TRBV6-6; D is undetermined. CDR1 is MNHNY, CDR2 SVGAGI, per germline (reference sequence). Trimming removed 2 bases from V and 5 bases from J, with 3 bases in between. The CDR3 sequence is 11 residues long. The CDR3 DNA is TGTGCCAGCAGTTACATCGAGACCCAGTACTTC. Translating gives CASSYIETQYF.

Of note for this clonotype: A much larger clonotype is one base distant, so this may be a read error. DNA of the CDR3: TGTGCCAGCCCACCAGTAACCGGGGAGCTGTTTTTT. Protein: CASPPVTGELFF. The chain recombines TRBV18 with TRBJ2-2; no reliable D call. The CDR3 length is 12 residues. The germline CDR1 and CDR2 sequences are KGHSH and LQKENI.

This clonotype was seen repeatedly, ten times or more. The chain is built from TRBV7-2 and TRBJ2-6; D unclear. V lost 2 bases and J 1 base, leaving 6 bases between the germline ends. The CDR3 is 15 amino acids. CDR1 is SGHTA, CDR2 FQGNSA, per germline. The CDR3 is CASSLHLSGANVLTF. CDR3 sequence (DNA): TGTGCCAGCAGCTTACACCTTTCTGGGGCCAACGTCCTGACTTTC.

This clonotype was picked up many times. The chain links TRBV5-1 to TRBJ2-5, with 8 bases identical to TRBD1. The CDR3 loop spans 14 amino acids. The germline V gene encodes CDR1 SGHRS and CDR2 YFSETQ. Unmatched junction bases numbered 5, after V lost 3 bases and J lost 4 bases. As DNA, the CDR3 is TGCGCCAGCAGCTCCAGACAGGGGACAGAGACCCAGTACTTC. As protein: CASSSRQGTETQYF.

The chain is built from TRBV24-1 and TRBJ2-1; 14 nucleotides line up with TRBD2. Trimming cost V 5 bases and J 6 bases; bases outside gene matches: 11. CDR1 is KGHDR and CDR2 is SFDVKD in the germline V gene. This CDR3 is 18 amino acids long. For the CDR3, the DNA is TGTGCCACCAGTGGGCGGGGACTAGCGGGAGAAGTTGGCAATGAGCAGTTCTTC. It codes for CATSGRGLAGEVGNEQFF.

This clonotype came up once. It may be a read error: a sequence one base away is much more abundant. This chain uses TRBV12-3 or TRBV12-4 with TRBJ2-3; the match to TRBD1 covers 8 bases. CDR3 length: 17 amino acids. Unmatched junction bases numbered 13, after V lost 3 bases and J lost 5 bases. CDR3: CASSLGGLRTGRDTQYF. The CDR3 bases are TGTGCCAGCAGTTTGGGGGGCCTCAGGACAGGGAGAGATACGCAGTATTTT.

This clonotype occurred many times. The V and J genes are TRBV6-5 and TRBJ2-1; 7 bases map to TRBD1. The germline V gene has CDR1 MNHEY and CDR2 SVGAGI. The CDR3 is 14 amino acids. J was trimmed by 5 bases and V by 7 bases; bases with no gene match: 8. The CDR3 DNA sequence: TGTGCCAGCACAGTGGACAGGCTGCACAATGAGCAGTTCTTC. This gives the protein CASTVDRLHNEQFF.

This clonotype was detected ten times or more. The chain carries TRBV2 and TRBJ2-1; no firm D call. The germline V and J ends were trimmed by 2 bases and 10 bases, with 6 bases remaining between them. The V gene's germline CDR1 is SNHLY and CDR2 FYNNEI. The CDR3 has 11 residues. CDR3 amino acids: CASSELVEQFF. The CDR3 DNA is TGTGCCAGCAGTGAATTGGTCGAGCAGTTCTTC.

J is TRBJ2-5 and V is TRBV6-8, with 8 bases lining up with TRBD1. The CDR3 length is 13 residues. Germline values: CDR1 MNHGY, CDR2 SAAAGT. The junction had 2 bases not matched to a gene; V was cut back by 5 bases and J by 3 bases. CDR3 nucleotide sequence: TGTGCCAGCAGTCAGGACAGGGAAGAGACCCAGTACTTC. As protein: CASSQDREETQYF.

This clonotype was recorded a few times. DNA of the CDR3: TGTGCCAGCAGTTCGATCCAGGGAGGTCATGAGACCCAGTACTTC. Its protein is CASSSIQGGHETQYF. The rearrangement links TRBV28 to TRBJ2-5; tentative D call: TRBD2 (6 bases). Germline values: CDR1 MDHEN, CDR2 SYDVKM. The germline V and J ends were trimmed by 4 bases and 5 bases, with 17 bases remaining between them. This CDR3 region has 15 residues. Filled out from reference TRBV28 and TRBJ2-5, the complete variable domain reads DVKVTQSSRYLVKRTGEKVFLECVQDMDHENMFWYRQDPGLGLRLIYFSYDVKMKEKGDIPEGYSVSREKKERFSLILESASTNQTSMYLCASSSIQGGHETQYFGPGTRLLVL.

Regarding this clonotype: Since a much larger clone is just one base distant, this may be a read error. The chain recombines TRBV30 with TRBJ1-2; D is unresolved. This CDR3 has 13 amino acids. Germline CDR1 is GTSNPN and CDR2 is SVGIG (reference sequence). Trimming shortened V by 3 bases and J by 4 bases, and 12 bases separated the two germline ends. The CDR3 loop reads CAWSYASSYGYTF. The CDR3 DNA reads TGTGCCTGGAGCTACGCCTCAAGCTATGGCTACACCTTC.

This clonotype was detected many times. This rearrangement joins TRBV3-1 to TRBJ2-5, with a tentative D call TRBD2 (5 bases). V was trimmed by 4 bases and J by 5 bases, leaving 14 bases between them. The V gene's germline CDR1 is LGHDT and CDR2 YNNKEL (reference sequence). The CDR3 sequence is 14 residues long. The CDR3 here is CASSLTSSRETQYF. The CDR3 DNA reads TGTGCCAGCAGCCTAACCTCTAGCAGGGAGACCCAGTACTTC.

With regard to this clonotype: This clone may be a read error of a much larger clone one base away. This chain links TRBV2 with TRBJ2-2; TRBD2 might be the D (7 bases). Germline CDR1 is SNHLY and CDR2 is FYNNEI. The CDR3 spans 15 residues. The CDR3 nucleotides are TGTGCCGGATTACGGGGGGCAGCCAACACCGGGGAGCTGCTTTTT. Translation: CAGLRGAANTGELLF.

This clonotype was seen at least ten times. The chain carries TRBV4-1 and TRBJ2-3; D might be TRBD1 (5 bases). Trimming pared 0 bases from V and 1 base from J, leaving 8 bases between. CDR3 size: 15 residues. The germline V gene has CDR1 MGHRA and CDR2 YSYEKL. The CDR3 DNA reads TGCGCCAGCAGCCAAGAGGCAGGGCGCACAGATACGCAGTATTTT. The encoded protein is CASSQEAGRTDTQYF.

To note about this clonotype: Possible read error: a much larger clone is one base away. This sequence joins TRBV29-1 and TRBJ2-7, with TRBD2 as a possible D gene (5 bases). CDR3 length: 11 residues. Germline V gene data show CDR1 as SQVTM and CDR2 as ANQGSEA. Trimming took 4 bases from V and 5 from J, leaving 9 bases between them. CDR3 in amino acids: CSVAGSHEQYF. CDR3 bases: TGCAGCGTTGCGGGGAGCCACGAGCAGTACTTC.

This clonotype was recorded at least ten times. The V gene is TRBV30, the J gene TRBJ2-2; TRBD1 aligns across 7 bases. V dropped 2 bases and J dropped 3; count of bases not matched to a gene: 9. Germline CDR1 and CDR2: GTSNPN and SVGIG (reference sequence). CDR3 length equals 16 residues. The CDR3 DNA follows: TGTGCCTGGAGTATCTCCGGGACAGTGTACACCGGGGAGCTGTTTTTT. This gives the protein CAWSISGTVYTGELFF.

This clonotype has at least ten counts. The chain combines TRBV11-1 with TRBJ2-3; no clear D gene. Germline CDR1 SGHAT, CDR2 FQDESV (reference sequence). The CDR3 covers 14 residues. Deletions cut 0 bases from V and 5 bases from J, with 9 bases between. In nucleotides, the CDR3 is TGTGCCAGCAGCTTAGCGATGGTATTAGATACGCAGTATTTT. The encoded protein is CASSLAMVLDTQYF.

In the case of this clonotype: A much larger clone lies one base from this, so it may be a read error. This rearrangement joins TRBV5-4 to TRBJ2-7; TRBD2 matches 10 bases. The length of the CDR3 is 15 residues. Germline loops: CDR1 SGHNT, CDR2 YYREEE (reference sequence). The junction had 8 bases not matched to a gene; V was cut back by 1 base and J by 7 bases. DNA of the CDR3: TGTGCCAGCAGCTTGCAGCGGGAGGGCCGGAATGAGCAGTACTTC. Translation gives CASSLQREGRNEQYF. Full variable domain (remainder filled in from reference TRBV5-4 and TRBJ2-7): ETGVTQSPTHLIKTRGQQVTLRCSSQSGHNTVSWYQQALGQGPQFIFQYYREEENGRGNFPPRFSGLQFPNYSSELNVNALELDDSALYLCASSLQREGRNEQYFGPGTRLTVT.